A single sample is the source of the 13 T cell receptor beta chains below, sequenced in a study of CD8 T cells in ankylosing spondylitis. Whole-study results and caveats: A TCR beta motif of about 8 highly homologous variants appeared characteristic of ankylosing spondylitis blood.

These receptors' targets are unknown. TCRdb re-analysed the 5' RACE reads in MiXCR, keeping a single row per CDR3 protein. The table includes roughly 700,000 distinct CDR3 sequences, 15% to 20% detected once. Sequenced input: blood, either unsorted or a sorted T cell fraction (not recorded which). These receptors originate from a male donor with ankylosing spondylitis.

The chain recombines TRBV20-1 with TRBJ2-3, with 7 positions matching TRBD2. Looked up from germline, CDR1 is DFQATT and CDR2 is SNEGSKA (reference sequence). The ends lost 6 bases at V and 4 bases at J; junction bases unmatched: 10. The CDR3 totals 14 residues. CDR3 sequence (DNA): TGCAGTGCCACAGAGGCGGGGGTGGCAGATACGCAGTATTTT. Residues: CSATEAGVADTQYF.

In its sample, this clonotype was seen a few times. The chain couples TRBV12-5 to TRBJ2-5; the match to TRBD1 covers 7 bases. Trimming at V came to 4 bases and at J to 2 bases, leaving 7 bases not matched to a gene. Germline V CDR1 and CDR2: LGHNT, FRNRAP. The CDR3 contains 15 residues. The CDR3 DNA is TGTGCTAGTGGTTCTGGGACAGAAGTACAAGAGACCCAGTACTTC. It is translated as CASGSGTEVQETQYF. The complete variable domain, with remaining parts taken from reference TRBV12-5 and TRBJ2-5, reads DARVTQTPRHKVTEMGQEVTMRCQPILGHNTVFWYRQTMMQGLELLAYFRNRAPLDDSGMPKDRFSAEMPDATLATLKIQPSEPRDSAVYFCASGSGTEVQETQYFGPGTRLLVL.

This chain connects TRBV18 to TRBJ1-6; D is ambiguous. Germline CDR1 and CDR2: KGHSH and LQKENI. With 1 base removed from V and 8 bases from J, the gap between germline ends came to 12 bases. The CDR3 spans 15 residues. The CDR3 nucleotides read TGTGCCAGCTCACCACGGATTGTACGGGATTCACCCCTCCACTTT. Residues: CASSPRIVRDSPLHF.

The chain joins TRBV18 to TRBJ1-2; D not certain. The CDR3 runs 13 residues. V dropped 2 bases and J dropped 7 bases, with 11 bases sitting between them. Germline V gene sequence: CDR1 KGHSH, CDR2 LQKENI. CDR3 sequence (DNA): TGTGCCAGCTCACCAGCGGTGAATGGTGGCTACACCTTC. Translation: CASSPAVNGGYTF.

The chain employs TRBV20-1 and TRBJ2-1; 7 bases line up with TRBD2. This CDR3 spans 13 amino acids. Germline V gives CDR1 DFQATT, CDR2 SNEGSKA (reference sequence). Trimming at V came to 7 bases and at J to 0 bases, leaving 3 bases not matched to a gene. CDR3 sequence: CSEGGSSYNEQFF. The CDR3 DNA reads TGCAGTGAGGGCGGGAGCTCCTACAATGAGCAGTTCTTC.

The sample holds a few counts of this clonotype. The chain couples TRBV9 to TRBJ2-1; the D gene is possibly TRBD2 (6 bases). V was pared by 4 bases and J by 3 bases, with 20 bases between. Germline loops: CDR1 SGDLS, CDR2 YYNGEE. CDR3 length: 17 amino acids. CDR3 region: CASSPVRGAGLYNEQFF. Here the CDR3 DNA reads TGTGCCAGCAGCCCAGTTCGGGGCGCGGGACTCTACAATGAGCAGTTCTTC.

In this sample, this clonotype turned up a few times. The J gene is TRBJ2-3, the V gene TRBV3-1, with TRBD1 as a possible D gene (6 bases). The length of the CDR3 is 18 residues. CDR1 is LGHDT, CDR2 YNNKEL, per germline (reference sequence). V lost 1 base to trimming and J lost 1 base, with 18 bases between them. CDR3 sequence reads: CASSQATGRLDGTDTQYF. The CDR3 nucleotides are TGTGCCAGCAGCCAAGCGACAGGACGGCTTGACGGCACAGATACGCAGTATTTT.

This clonotype appeared a few times. The chain employs TRBV4-1 and TRBJ2-7, with D possibly TRBD2 on 5 matching bases. V lost 0 bases, J lost 6 bases, and 12 bases lay in between. In germline, CDR1 is MGHRA, CDR2 YSYEKL. The CDR3 loop spans 14 amino acids. The chain's CDR3 is CASSQDSGIREQYF. CDR3 nucleotides: TGCGCCAGCAGCCAAGATTCGGGGATCCGCGAGCAGTACTTC.

This clonotype was detected ten times or more. CDR3 sequence: CASSTRDSPLTLNTGELFF. The CDR3 DNA follows: TGCGCCAGCAGCACCCGGGACAGTCCCCTCACCCTGAACACCGGGGAGCTGTTTTTT. This sequence joins TRBV5-1 and TRBJ2-2; the match to TRBD1 covers 7 bases. The CDR3 totals 19 residues. The germline gives CDR1 SGHRS, CDR2 YFSETQ. Trimming removed 4 bases from V and 1 base from J; junction bases left unmatched: 16.

This clonotype appeared a few times. The chain joins TRBV29-1 to TRBJ1-2; 7 nucleotides match TRBD1. The J segment lost 6 bases and the V segment lost 4 bases, leaving 5 bases of the junction unmatched. From germline, CDR1 is SQVTM and CDR2 ANQGSEA. The CDR3 spans 12 residues. The CDR3 nucleotides read TGCAGCGTTGTAAGGGGGCAGGATGGCTACACCTTC. Protein product: CSVVRGQDGYTF.

This clonotype was seen a handful of times. The chain carries TRBV6-2 or TRBV6-3 and TRBJ2-4, with TRBD1 as a possible D gene (6 bases). V lost 0 bases and J 3 bases, leaving 9 bases between the germline ends. CDR1 MNHEY and CDR2 SVGEGT come from the germline V gene. The CDR3 is 15 amino acids. The CDR3 spells CASSYSAGVKNIQYF. DNA for the CDR3: TGTGCCAGCAGTTACTCGGCAGGGGTCAAAAACATTCAGTACTTC.

This chain connects TRBV20-1 to TRBJ2-5, with D hard to call. Germline CDR1 reads DFQATT; CDR2 reads SNEGSKA (reference sequence). The CDR3 is 11 amino acids. Trimming pared 6 bases from V and 1 base from J, leaving 6 bases between. The CDR3 nucleotides read TGCAGTGCACGAACCCAAGAGACCCAGTACTTC. Its protein product is CSARTQETQYF.

The chain joins TRBV7-2 to TRBJ2-7, with D perhaps matching TRBD1 (6 bases). Germline values: CDR1 SGHTA, CDR2 FQGNSA. The CDR3 extends over 15 amino acids. Trimming left V 2 bases short and J 2 bases short, with 13 bases between. The CDR3 loop reads CASSLSGAKAYEQYF. As DNA, the CDR3 is TGTGCCAGCAGCTTATCAGGGGCGAAGGCCTACGAGCAGTACTTC.